These 18 T cell receptor beta chains share one sample of origin, sequenced in a study of early T cells in non-severe SARS-CoV-2 infection. TCRdb re-derived calls from the 5' RACE reads in MiXCR, one entry per CDR3 protein. The sample shows some 81,000 distinct CDR3 sequences, around 16% of them seen only once. Material: whole blood. These receptors were taken from an adult who was a healthcare worker with PCR-confirmed SARS-CoV-2 infection or an uninfected control (not recorded which).

This chain links TRBV11-2 with TRBJ2-5; 11 bases line up with TRBD2. The CDR3 is made up of 16 amino acids. Germline V gene data show CDR1 as SGHAT and CDR2 as FQNNGV. V was pared by 5 bases and J by 3 bases, with 8 bases of the junction left unmatched. The CDR3 DNA is TGTGCCAGCAGCCCCGGGACTAGCGGCGATAAAGAGACCCAGTACTTC. It is translated as CASSPGTSGDKETQYF.

This clonotype appeared a few times. This chain links TRBV12-3 or TRBV12-4 with TRBJ1-2; 12 nucleotides match TRBD1. With 6 bases clipped from V and 4 bases from J, the junction kept 6 bases outside the gene matches. The CDR3 sequence is 15 residues long. Here the CDR3 reads CASSRDRGRSYGYTF. CDR3 DNA: TGTGCCAGCAGCAGGGACAGGGGGCGAAGCTATGGCTACACCTTC.

The CDR3 is CASSLDYYEQYF. DNA of the CDR3: TGTGCCAGCAGCTTAGATTACTACGAGCAGTACTTC. The chain is built from TRBV11-2 and TRBJ2-7, with D uncertain. The germline gives CDR1 SGHAT, CDR2 FQNNGV. The CDR3 length is 12 residues. Trimming took 0 bases from V and 3 from J, leaving 3 bases between them.

There are a few counts of this clonotype. This chain links TRBV6-6 with TRBJ1-2, with D possibly TRBD1 on 6 matching bases. Germline V gene lookup returns CDR1 MNHNY and CDR2 SVGAGI (reference sequence). The length of the CDR3 is 14 residues. Deletions cut 2 bases from V and 6 bases from J, with 13 bases between. CDR3 region: CASSYQGTGDGYTF. CDR3 in DNA: TGTGCCAGCAGTTACCAGGGGACGGGTGATGGCTACACCTTC.

This clonotype was recorded many times. This chain uses TRBV6-5 with TRBJ1-2, with D possibly being TRBD1 (6 bases). The CDR3 is 15 residues long. Germline V lookup: CDR1 MNHEY, CDR2 SVGAGI. The V end lost 4 bases, the J end lost 8 bases, and 20 bases lay between the germline ends. The CDR3 DNA reads TGTGCCAGCAGTTCCGTGGGGGCCCGCCCGGAGGGCTACACCTTC. Its translation: CASSSVGARPEGYTF.

This clonotype was counted between two and nine times. This chain links TRBV30 with TRBJ1-1; 7 bases agree with TRBD1. The CDR3 has 12 residues. J was trimmed by 11 bases and V by 5 bases; bases with no gene match: 11. Germline V gene data show CDR1 as GTSNPN and CDR2 as SVGIG (reference sequence). The CDR3 region is CAWGQASDVAFF. The CDR3 DNA follows: TGTGCCTGGGGACAGGCGTCAGATGTGGCTTTCTTT.

This chain uses TRBV29-1 with TRBJ2-1; TRBD2 matches 13 bases. The CDR3 totals 17 residues. Per the germline V gene, CDR1 is SQVTM and CDR2 is ANQGSEA. Germline trimming cut 6 bases from V and 1 base from J; bases unmatched to any gene: 9. CDR3 bases: TGCAGCGTCGCGGGACTAGCGGGGCCCACATCCTACAATGAGCAGTTCTTC. Translated: CSVAGLAGPTSYNEQFF.

The table lists this clonotype with a few counts. The chain links TRBV28 to TRBJ2-1; perhaps TRBD2 as D (6 bases). With 5 bases removed from V and 9 bases from J, the gap between germline ends came to 20 bases. CDR1 is MDHEN and CDR2 is SYDVKM in the germline V gene. The CDR3 has 15 amino acids. CDR3: CASSGGRIRRGEQFF. The DNA for the CDR3 is TGTGCCAGCAGTGGGGGTAGGATTCGGCGGGGTGAGCAGTTCTTC.

J is TRBJ2-5 and V is TRBV20-1, with unresolved D. The CDR3 contains 14 residues. V lost 4 bases to trimming and J lost 0 bases, with 12 bases between them. Germline values: CDR1 DFQATT, CDR2 SNEGSKA (reference sequence). The CDR3 nucleotides read TGCAGTGCTACGCACCCGGCGGACCAAGAGACCCAGTACTTC. Translating gives CSATHPADQETQYF.

This chain links TRBV12-3 or TRBV12-4 with TRBJ2-3; 8 positions match TRBD2. Germline trimming cut 3 bases from V and 1 base from J; bases unmatched to any gene: 9. The CDR3 runs 17 residues. CDR3: CASSFPNGGVRTDTQYF. CDR3 coding DNA: TGTGCCAGCAGTTTTCCCAACGGGGGGGTACGCACAGATACGCAGTATTTT.

CDR3 residues: CASSPTWATNEKLFF. Written as DNA, the CDR3 is TGTGCCAGCAGCCCCACATGGGCAACTAATGAAAAACTGTTTTTT. V is TRBV14 and J is TRBJ1-4, with D unresolved. Trimming pared 4 bases from V and 0 bases from J, leaving 9 bases between. The CDR3 loop spans 15 amino acids. Germline loops: CDR1 SGHDN, CDR2 FVKESK.

This clonotype was detected a few times. This rearrangement joins TRBV28 to TRBJ1-5, with D unresolved. The CDR3 has 16 residues. Germline V gene lookup returns CDR1 MDHEN and CDR2 SYDVKM. The V end was cut by 5 bases, the J end by 6 bases, with 20 bases between. The CDR3 DNA sequence: TGTGCCAGCAGTCCGCCGTCCGGAGTCTTCGCTCAGCCCCAGCATTTT. This codes for CASSPPSGVFAQPQHF. Full variable domain (outside the CDR3, taken from reference TRBV28 and TRBJ1-5): DVKVTQSSRYLVKRTGEKVFLECVQDMDHENMFWYRQDPGLGLRLIYFSYDVKMKEKGDIPEGYSVSREKKERFSLILESASTNQTSMYLCASSPPSGVFAQPQHFGDGTRLSIL.

This clonotype was seen only a few times. This chain links TRBV24-1 with TRBJ2-5; TRBD2 aligns across 10 bases. The V and J ends lost 4 bases and 2 bases, in that order; junction bases with no gene match: 12. Germline V gene data show CDR1 as KGHDR and CDR2 as SFDVKD. This CDR3 comprises 18 residues. DNA of the CDR3: TGTGCCACCAGTGAGTTAGCGGGGGGTCCAGGGGCGCAAGAGACCCAGTACTTC. Translation: CATSELAGGPGAQETQYF.

This chain connects TRBV14 to TRBJ2-1; TRBD2 is a possible D gene (6 bases). The CDR3 runs to 12 residues. In germline, CDR1 is SGHDN, CDR2 FVKESK. Trimming cost V 0 bases and J 10 bases, with 7 bases left between them. The CDR3 sequence: CASSQEAGEQFF. DNA of the CDR3: TGTGCCAGCAGCCAAGAGGCGGGAGAGCAGTTCTTC. Looking up the rest from reference TRBV14 and TRBJ2-1 gives the full variable domain: EAGVTQFPSHSVIEKGQTVTLRCDPISGHDNLYWYRRVMGKEIKFLLHFVKESKQDESGMPNNRFLAERTGGTYSTLKVQPAELEDSGVYFCASSQEAGEQFFGPGTRLTVL.

This clonotype was seen more than once but under ten times. V gene TRBV18 combines with J gene TRBJ1-5, with D unclear. Deletions cut 3 bases from V and 0 bases from J, with 6 bases between. This CDR3 contains 14 residues. The germline V gene has CDR1 KGHSH and CDR2 LQKENI. CDR3 amino acids: CASSPADSNQPQHF. The DNA for the CDR3 is TGTGCCAGCTCACCGGCGGATAGCAATCAGCCCCAGCATTTT.

The chain has TRBV6-2 or TRBV6-3 and TRBJ2-3; 15 bases agree with TRBD2. The CDR3 sequence is 16 residues long. Losses at the gene ends were 4 bases for V and 3 bases for J; bases not matched to a gene: 2. Germline V gene data show CDR1 as MNHEY and CDR2 as SVGEGT. As DNA, the CDR3 is TGTGCCAGCAGTTGGACTAGCGGGAGGGAGACAGATACGCAGTATTTT. Amino acid sequence: CASSWTSGRETDTQYF.

This clonotype was seen a few times. V gene TRBV4-1 combines with J gene TRBJ2-7; D is uncertain. Germline V lookup: CDR1 MGHRA, CDR2 YSYEKL. Deletions cut 0 bases from V and 4 bases from J, with 7 bases between. This CDR3 region has 13 residues. Here the CDR3 DNA reads TGCGCCAGCAGCCAAGATAGCCCTTACGAGCAGTACTTC. Protein sequence: CASSQDSPYEQYF.

This clonotype was detected a few times. V is TRBV30 and J is TRBJ1-1; D ambiguous. V was shortened by 1 base and J by 5 bases, with 8 bases between the two germline ends. The CDR3 contains 12 residues. Germline V gives CDR1 GTSNPN, CDR2 SVGIG (reference sequence). The CDR3 DNA reads TGTGCCTGGAGTGGGCTGGGGACTGAAGCTTTCTTT. This codes for CAWSGLGTEAFF.